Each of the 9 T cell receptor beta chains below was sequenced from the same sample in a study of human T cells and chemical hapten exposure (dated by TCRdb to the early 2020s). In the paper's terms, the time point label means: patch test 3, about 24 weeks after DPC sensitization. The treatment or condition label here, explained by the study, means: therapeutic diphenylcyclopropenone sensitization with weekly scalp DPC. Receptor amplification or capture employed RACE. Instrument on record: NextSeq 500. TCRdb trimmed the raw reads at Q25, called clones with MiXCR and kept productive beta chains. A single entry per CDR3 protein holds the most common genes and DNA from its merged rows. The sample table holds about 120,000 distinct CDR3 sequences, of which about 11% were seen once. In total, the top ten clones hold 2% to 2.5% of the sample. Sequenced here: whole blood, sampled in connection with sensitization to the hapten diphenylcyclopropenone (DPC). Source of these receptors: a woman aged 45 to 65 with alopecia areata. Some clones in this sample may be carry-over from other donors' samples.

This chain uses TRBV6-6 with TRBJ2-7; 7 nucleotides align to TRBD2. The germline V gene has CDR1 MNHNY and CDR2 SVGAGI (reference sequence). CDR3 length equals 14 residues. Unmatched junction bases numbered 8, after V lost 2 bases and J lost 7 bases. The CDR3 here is CASSYEGGPVEQYF. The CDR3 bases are TGTGCCAGCAGTTACGAGGGAGGGCCGGTGGAGCAGTACTTC.

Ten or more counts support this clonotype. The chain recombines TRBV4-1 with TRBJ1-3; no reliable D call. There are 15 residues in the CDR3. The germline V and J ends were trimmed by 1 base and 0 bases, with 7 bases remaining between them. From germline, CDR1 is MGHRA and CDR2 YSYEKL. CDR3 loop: CASSQAVSSGNTIYF. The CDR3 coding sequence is TGCGCCAGCAGCCAAGCGGTTAGCTCTGGAAACACCATATATTTT.

The CDR3, as DNA: TGTGCCAGCAGTTCCCTGGGGGAAAGGAGGACTGAAGCTTTCTTT. Translation: CASSSLGERRTEAFF. The chain recombines TRBV6-5 with TRBJ1-1; D might be TRBD1 (5 bases). Trimming took 4 bases from V and 5 from J, leaving 17 bases between them. Germline CDR1 reads MNHEY; CDR2 reads SVGAGI. The CDR3 runs to 15 residues.

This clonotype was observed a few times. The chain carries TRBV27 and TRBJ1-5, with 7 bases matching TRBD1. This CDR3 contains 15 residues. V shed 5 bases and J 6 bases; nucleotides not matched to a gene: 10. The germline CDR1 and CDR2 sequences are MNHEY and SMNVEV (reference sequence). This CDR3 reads CASSPLTGQGQPQHF. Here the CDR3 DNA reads TGTGCCAGCAGTCCCTTGACAGGGCAGGGTCAGCCCCAGCATTTT.

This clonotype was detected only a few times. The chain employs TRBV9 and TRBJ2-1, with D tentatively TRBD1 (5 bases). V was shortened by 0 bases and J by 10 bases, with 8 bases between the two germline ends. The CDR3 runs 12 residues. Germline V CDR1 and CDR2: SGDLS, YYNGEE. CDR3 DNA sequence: TGTGCCAGCAGCGTAGAAGGGGCGGAGCAGTTCTTC. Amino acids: CASSVEGAEQFF.

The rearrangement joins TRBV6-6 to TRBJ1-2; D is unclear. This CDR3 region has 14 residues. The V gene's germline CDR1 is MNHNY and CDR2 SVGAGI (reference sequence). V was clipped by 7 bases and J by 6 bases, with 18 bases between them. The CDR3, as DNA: TGTGCCAGCACCAAGGGTTGGGGAGTCGATGGCTACACCTTC. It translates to CASTKGWGVDGYTF.

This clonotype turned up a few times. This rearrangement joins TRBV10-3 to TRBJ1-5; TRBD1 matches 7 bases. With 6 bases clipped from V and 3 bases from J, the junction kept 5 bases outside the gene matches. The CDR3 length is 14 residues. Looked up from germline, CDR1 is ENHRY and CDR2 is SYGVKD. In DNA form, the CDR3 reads TGTGCCATCAGCCGGGACAGCCTCAATCAGCCCCAGCATTTT. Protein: CAISRDSLNQPQHF.

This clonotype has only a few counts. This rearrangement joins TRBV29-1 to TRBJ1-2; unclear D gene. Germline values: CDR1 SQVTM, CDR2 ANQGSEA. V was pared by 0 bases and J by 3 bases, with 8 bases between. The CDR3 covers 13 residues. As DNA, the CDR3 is TGCAGCGTTGAAGAGGGAGGCCACTATGGCTACACCTTC. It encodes CSVEEGGHYGYTF.

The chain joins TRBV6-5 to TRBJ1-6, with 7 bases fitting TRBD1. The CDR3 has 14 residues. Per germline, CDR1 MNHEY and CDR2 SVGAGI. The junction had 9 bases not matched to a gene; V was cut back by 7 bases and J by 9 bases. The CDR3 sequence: CASTTGTEGSPLHF. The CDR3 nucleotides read TGTGCCAGCACAACCGGGACAGAGGGTTCACCCCTCCACTTT.